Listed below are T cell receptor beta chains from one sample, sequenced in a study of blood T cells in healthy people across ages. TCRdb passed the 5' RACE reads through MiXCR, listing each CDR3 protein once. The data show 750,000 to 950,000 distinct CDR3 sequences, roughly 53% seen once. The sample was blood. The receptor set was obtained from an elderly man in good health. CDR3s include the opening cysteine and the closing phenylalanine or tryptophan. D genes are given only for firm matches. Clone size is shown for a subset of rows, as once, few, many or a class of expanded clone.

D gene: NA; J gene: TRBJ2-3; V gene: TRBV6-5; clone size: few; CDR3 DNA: TGTGCCAGCAGCCCCGAAGCGAGCAGATACGCGTATTTT; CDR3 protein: CASSPEASRYAYF
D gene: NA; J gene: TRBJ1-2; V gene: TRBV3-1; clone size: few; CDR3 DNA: TGTGCCAGCAGCCAAGAGGGGGGCCCCCCAATGGGTGGCTACACCTTC; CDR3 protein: CASSQEGGPPMGGYTF
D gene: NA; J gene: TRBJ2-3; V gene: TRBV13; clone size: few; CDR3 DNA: TGTGCCAGCAGCCGGACAACCCCACGGGCCCGACCAGATACGCAGTATTTT; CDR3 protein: CASSRTTPRARPDTQYF
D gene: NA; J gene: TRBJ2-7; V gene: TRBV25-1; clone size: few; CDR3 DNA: TGTGCCAGCGGACATGCCTACGAGCAGTACTTC; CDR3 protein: CASGHAYEQYF
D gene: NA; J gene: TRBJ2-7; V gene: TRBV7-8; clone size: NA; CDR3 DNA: TGTGCCAGCAGCCTCCGCCTAGCCTACGAGCAGTACTTC; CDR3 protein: CASSLRLAYEQYF
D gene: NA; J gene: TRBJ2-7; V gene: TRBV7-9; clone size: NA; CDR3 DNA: TGTGCCAGCAGCTTATCCCAATATTCTCGCGAGCAGTACTTC; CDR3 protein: CASSLSQYSREQYF
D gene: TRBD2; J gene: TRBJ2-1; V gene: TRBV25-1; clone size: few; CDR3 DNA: TGTGCCACCTCTTCGGGCGGGAGGTCCCACAATGAGCAGTTCTTC; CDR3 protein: CATSSGGRSHNEQFF
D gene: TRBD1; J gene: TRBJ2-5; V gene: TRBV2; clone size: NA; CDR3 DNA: TGTGCCAGCAGTGACAGGGGGCACGGGTTTGGAGAGACCCAGTACTTC; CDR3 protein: CASSDRGHGFGETQYF
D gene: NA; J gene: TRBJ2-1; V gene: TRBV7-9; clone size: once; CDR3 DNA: TGTGCCAGCAGTATCAGGGGGGGGAGCTCCTACAATGAGCAGTTCTTC; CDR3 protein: CASSIRGGSSYNEQFF
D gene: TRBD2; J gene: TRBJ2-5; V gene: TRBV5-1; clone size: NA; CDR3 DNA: TGCGCCAGCAGCTCTCTTTCGGGAGGGGAGACCCAGTACTTC; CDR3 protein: CASSSLSGGETQYF
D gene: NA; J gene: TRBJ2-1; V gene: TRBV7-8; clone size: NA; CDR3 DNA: TGTGCCAGCAGTTACCCGCGGGATGAGCAGTTCTTC; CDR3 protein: CASSYPRDEQFF
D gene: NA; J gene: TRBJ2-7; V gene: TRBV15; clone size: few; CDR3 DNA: TGTGCCACCAGCAGAGGATATTACGAGCAGTACTTC; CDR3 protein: CATSRGYYEQYF
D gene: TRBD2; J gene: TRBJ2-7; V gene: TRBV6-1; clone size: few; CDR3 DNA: TGTGCCAGCAGTGGGGGGCTAGCGGGATACAATGAGCAGTACTTC; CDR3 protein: CASSGGLAGYNEQYF
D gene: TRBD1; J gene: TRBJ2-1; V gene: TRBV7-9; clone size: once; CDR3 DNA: TGTGCCAGCACCCTGGCGGGGACAGGGCCGCGTGAGCAGTTCTTC; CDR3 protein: CASTLAGTGPREQFF
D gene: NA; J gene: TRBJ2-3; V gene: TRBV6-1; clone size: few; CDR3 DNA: TGTGCCAGCAGTGATATAACAGATACGCAGTATTTT; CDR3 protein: CASSDITDTQYF
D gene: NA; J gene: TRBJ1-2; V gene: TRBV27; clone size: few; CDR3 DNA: TGTGCCAGCAGACCTCAGGGCACGGGGAAAGGCTACACCTTC; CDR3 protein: CASRPQGTGKGYTF
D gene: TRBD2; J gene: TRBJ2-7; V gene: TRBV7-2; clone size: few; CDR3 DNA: TGTGCCAGCAGCTTAAAGTCAGCGGGAGTCTACGAGCAGTACTTC; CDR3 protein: CASSLKSAGVYEQYF
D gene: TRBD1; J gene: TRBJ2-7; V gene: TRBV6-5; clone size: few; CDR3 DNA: TGTGCCAGCAGTTCCCTGGGACAGGGTAGATACGAGCAGTACTTC; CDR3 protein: CASSSLGQGRYEQYF
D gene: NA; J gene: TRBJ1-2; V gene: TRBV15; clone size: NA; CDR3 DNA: TGTGCCACCAGCAGAGCGGGGGGGAGTCTAGAAGCGGATGGCTACACCTTC; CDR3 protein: CATSRAGGSLEADGYTF
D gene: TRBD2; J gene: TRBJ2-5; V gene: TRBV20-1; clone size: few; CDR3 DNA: TGCAGTGCTGCGGGAGTGGGAGAGACCCAGTACTTC; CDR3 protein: CSAAGVGETQYF
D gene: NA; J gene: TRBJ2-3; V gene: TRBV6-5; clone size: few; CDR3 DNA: TGTGCCAGCAGTTACTCGGGCTCTAGCACAGATACGCAGTATTTT; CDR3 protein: CASSYSGSSTDTQYF
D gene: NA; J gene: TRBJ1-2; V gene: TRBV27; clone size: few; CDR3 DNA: TGTGCCAGCAGTTTATCTAGTTTAGGACAAGGCTACACCTTC; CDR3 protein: CASSLSSLGQGYTF
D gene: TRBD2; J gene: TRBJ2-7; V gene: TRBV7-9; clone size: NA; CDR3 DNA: TGTGCCAGCAGCCCATTCGAGGGCGGGAGTAAAGAGCAGTACTTC; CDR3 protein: CASSPFEGGSKEQYF
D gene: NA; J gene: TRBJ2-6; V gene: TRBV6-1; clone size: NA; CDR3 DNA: TGTGCCAGCAGCCCCCCCGTGGTCCAGGGGCGCTCTGGGGCCAACGTCCTGACTTTC; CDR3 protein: CASSPPVVQGRSGANVLTF
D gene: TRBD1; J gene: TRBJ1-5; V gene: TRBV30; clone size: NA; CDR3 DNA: TGTGCCTGGAGGGACAGGGGGCTAGAGCAGCCCCAGCATTTT; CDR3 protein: CAWRDRGLEQPQHF
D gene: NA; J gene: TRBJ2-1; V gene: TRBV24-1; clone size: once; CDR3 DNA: TGTGCCACCAGTCCCTCCGGGATCCCCTACAATGAGCAGTTCTTC; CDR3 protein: CATSPSGIPYNEQFF
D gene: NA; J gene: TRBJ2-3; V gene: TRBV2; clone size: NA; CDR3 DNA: TGTGCCAGCAGTGCGACTGAGACATCGTACGCGTATTTT; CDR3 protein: CASSATETSYAYF
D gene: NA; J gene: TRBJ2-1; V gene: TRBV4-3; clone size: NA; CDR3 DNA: TGCGCCAGCAGCCAGGGGGATAGCTCCTACAATGAGCAGTTCTTC; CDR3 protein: CASSQGDSSYNEQFF
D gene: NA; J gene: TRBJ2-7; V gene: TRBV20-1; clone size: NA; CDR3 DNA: TGCAGTGCTAGAGTGGAGAGGGAAAACGAGCAGTACTTC; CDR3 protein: CSARVERENEQYF
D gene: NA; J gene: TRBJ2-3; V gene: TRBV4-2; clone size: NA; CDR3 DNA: TGTGCCAGCAGCCAACTAGGGGCCCCACATACGCAGTATTTT; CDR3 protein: CASSQLGAPHTQYF
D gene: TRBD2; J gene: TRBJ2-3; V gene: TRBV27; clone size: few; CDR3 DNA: TGTGCCAGCAGGGCGCTGAGAGCGGGAATTGGGGATACGCAGTATTTT; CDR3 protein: CASRALRAGIGDTQYF
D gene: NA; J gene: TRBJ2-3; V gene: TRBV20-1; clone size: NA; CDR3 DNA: TGCAGTGCTAGAGTCGAAGGGGCCGGAGATACGCAGTATTTT; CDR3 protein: CSARVEGAGDTQYF
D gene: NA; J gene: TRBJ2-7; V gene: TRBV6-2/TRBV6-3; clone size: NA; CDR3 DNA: TGTGCCAGCAGATCAGGCGGCTCCTCCTACGAGCAGTACTTC; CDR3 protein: CASRSGGSSYEQYF
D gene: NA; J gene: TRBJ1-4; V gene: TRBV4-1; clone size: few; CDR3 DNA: TGCGCCAGCAGCCAAGCCCCCGCAGGGAACGAAAAACTGTTTTTT; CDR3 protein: CASSQAPAGNEKLFF
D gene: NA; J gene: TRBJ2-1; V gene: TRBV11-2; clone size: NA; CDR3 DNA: TGTGCCAGCAGCATCCAGCTATTCGCTACCTACAATGAGCAGTTCTTC; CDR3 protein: CASSIQLFATYNEQFF
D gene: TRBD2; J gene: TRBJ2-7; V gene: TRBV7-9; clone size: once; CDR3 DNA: TGTGCCAGCAGAGTAGCGGGAGGGGCATCCTACGAGCAGTACTTC; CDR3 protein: CASRVAGGASYEQYF
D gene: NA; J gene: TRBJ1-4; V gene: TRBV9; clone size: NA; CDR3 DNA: TGTGCCAGCAGCGTGGGAACAGGGCTGACTAATGAAAAACTGTTTTTT; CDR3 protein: CASSVGTGLTNEKLFF
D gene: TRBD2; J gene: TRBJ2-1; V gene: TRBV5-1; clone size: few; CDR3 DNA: TGTGCCAGCAGCTCCGGGACTAGCGGGACCAATGAGCAGTTCTTC; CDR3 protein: CASSSGTSGTNEQFF
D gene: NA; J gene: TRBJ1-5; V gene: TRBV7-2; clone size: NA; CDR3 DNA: TGTGCCAGCAGCCCCAGGACCGATCAGCCCCAGCATTTT; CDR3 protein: CASSPRTDQPQHF
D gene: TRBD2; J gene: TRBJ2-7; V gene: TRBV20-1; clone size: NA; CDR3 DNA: TGCAGTGCTAGAGACCGGACTAGCAGCTACGAGCAGTACTTC; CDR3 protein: CSARDRTSSYEQYF
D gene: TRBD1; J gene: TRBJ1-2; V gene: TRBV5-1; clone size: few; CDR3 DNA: TGCGCCAGCAGCCACCGGGACAGGGATCACTATGGCTACACCTTC; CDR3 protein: CASSHRDRDHYGYTF
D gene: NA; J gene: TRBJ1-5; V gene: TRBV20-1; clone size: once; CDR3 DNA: TGCAGTGGTGAGGGACATACTAGCAATCAGCCCCAGCATTTT; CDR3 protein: CSGEGHTSNQPQHF
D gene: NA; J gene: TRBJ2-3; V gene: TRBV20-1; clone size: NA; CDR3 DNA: TGCAGTGCTCGACTGACTTATTCCGATACGCAGTATTTT; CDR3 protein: CSARLTYSDTQYF
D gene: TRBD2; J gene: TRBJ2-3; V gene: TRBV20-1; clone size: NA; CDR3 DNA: TGCAGTGCTTCGACTAGCCAGGGCACAGATACGCAGTATTTT; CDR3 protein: CSASTSQGTDTQYF
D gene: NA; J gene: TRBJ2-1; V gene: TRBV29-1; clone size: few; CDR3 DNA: TGCAGCGTTGAAGGACGTCCACCAGGGCGTTCGGTGGTTAATGAGCAGTTCTTC; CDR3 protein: CSVEGRPPGRSVVNEQFF
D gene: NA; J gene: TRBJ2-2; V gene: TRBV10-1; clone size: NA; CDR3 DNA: TGCGCCAGCAGCAGCGGAAGGGCGCGCAGCACCGGGGAGCTGTTTTTT; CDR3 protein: CASSSGRARSTGELFF
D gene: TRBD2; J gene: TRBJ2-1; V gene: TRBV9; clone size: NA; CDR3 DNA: TGTGCCAGCAGCGGTAGCGGGAGGACCTACAATGAGCAGTTCTTC; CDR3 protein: CASSGSGRTYNEQFF
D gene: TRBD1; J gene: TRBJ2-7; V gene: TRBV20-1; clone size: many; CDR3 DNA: TGCAGTGCTAATTACCCGGGACAGGGCCTATCCTACGAGCAGTACTTC; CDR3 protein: CSANYPGQGLSYEQYF
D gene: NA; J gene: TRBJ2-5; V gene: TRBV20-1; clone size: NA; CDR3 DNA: TGCAGTGCTGGTTATTGGACAGCTAACCAAGAGACCCAGTACTTC; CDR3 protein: CSAGYWTANQETQYF
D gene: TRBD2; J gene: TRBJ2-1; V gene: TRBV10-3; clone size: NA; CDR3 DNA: TGTGCCATCAGTCCCCAGCGGGAGGGTATATACAATGAGCAGTTCTTC; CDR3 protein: CAISPQREGIYNEQFF
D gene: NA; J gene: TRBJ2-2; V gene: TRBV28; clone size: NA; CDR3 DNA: TGTGCCAGCAGCTTTCTGGACCCAAACACCGGGGAGCTGTTTTTT; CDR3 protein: CASSFLDPNTGELFF